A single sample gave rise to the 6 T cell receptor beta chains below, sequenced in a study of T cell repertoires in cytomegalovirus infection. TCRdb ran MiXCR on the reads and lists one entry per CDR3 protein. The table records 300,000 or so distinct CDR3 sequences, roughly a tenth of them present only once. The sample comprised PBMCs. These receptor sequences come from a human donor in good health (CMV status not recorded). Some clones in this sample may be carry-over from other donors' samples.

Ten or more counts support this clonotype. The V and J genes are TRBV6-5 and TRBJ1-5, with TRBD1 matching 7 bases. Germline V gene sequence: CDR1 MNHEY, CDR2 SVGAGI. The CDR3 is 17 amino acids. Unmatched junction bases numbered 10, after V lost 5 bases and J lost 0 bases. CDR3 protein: CASSRTGKRDSNQPQHF. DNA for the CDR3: TGTGCCAGCAGTCGGACAGGTAAACGGGATAGCAATCAGCCCCAGCATTTT.

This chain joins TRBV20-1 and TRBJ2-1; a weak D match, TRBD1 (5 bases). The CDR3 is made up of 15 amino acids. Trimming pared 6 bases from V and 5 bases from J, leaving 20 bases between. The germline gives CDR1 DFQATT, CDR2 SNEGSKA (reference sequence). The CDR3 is CSALRSAGLNNEQFF. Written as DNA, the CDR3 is TGCAGTGCCCTTAGGTCGGCAGGGTTGAACAATGAGCAGTTCTTC.

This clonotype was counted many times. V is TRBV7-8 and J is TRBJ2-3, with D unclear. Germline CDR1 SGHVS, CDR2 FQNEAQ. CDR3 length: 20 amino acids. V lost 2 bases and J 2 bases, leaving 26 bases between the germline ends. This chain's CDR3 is CASSLSFYRLHSPITDTQYF. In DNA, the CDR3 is TGTGCCAGCAGCTTATCCTTCTACCGTCTCCATTCCCCTATCACAGATACGCAGTATTTT.

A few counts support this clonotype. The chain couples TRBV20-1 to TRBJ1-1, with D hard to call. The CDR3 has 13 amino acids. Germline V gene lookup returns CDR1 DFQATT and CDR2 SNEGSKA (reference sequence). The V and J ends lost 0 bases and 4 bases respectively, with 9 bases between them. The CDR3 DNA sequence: TGCAGTGCTAGAGATTATCGGGGCACTGAAGCTTTCTTT. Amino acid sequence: CSARDYRGTEAFF.

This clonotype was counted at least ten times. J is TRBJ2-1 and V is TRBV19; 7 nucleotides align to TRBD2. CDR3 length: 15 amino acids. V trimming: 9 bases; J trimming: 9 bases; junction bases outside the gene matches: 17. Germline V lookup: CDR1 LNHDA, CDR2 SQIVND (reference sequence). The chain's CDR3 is CASARGGTQGTEQFF. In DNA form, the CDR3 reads TGTGCCAGCGCTCGGGGAGGGACCCAGGGTACTGAGCAGTTCTTC.

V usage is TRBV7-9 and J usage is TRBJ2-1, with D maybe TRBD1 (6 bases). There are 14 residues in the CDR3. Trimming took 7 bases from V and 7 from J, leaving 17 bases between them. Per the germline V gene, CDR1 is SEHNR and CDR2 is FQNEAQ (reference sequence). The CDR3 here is CASTAVGAVNEQFF. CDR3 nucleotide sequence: TGTGCCAGCACCGCTGTGGGGGCCGTGAATGAGCAGTTCTTC.